This is a list of T cell receptor beta chains from one sample in a study of cytomegalovirus exposure and HLA in healthy donors. The protocol was immunoSEQ multiplex PCR, while the TCRdb copy is restricted to in-frame clones and leaves out a portion. The sample shows approximately 120,000 clones, 17% of them seen only once. Input material: PBMCs. The receptors were sampled from a female donor in good health and CMV-seropositive. The CDR3 runs from the conserved cysteine through the conserved F or W. The order of the fields is CDR3 DNA, CDR3 protein, clone size, J gene, V gene, D gene. D genes are given only for firm matches. Clone size is not always given. Where it is, it says once, few, many or a class for expanded clones.

DNA: TGCGCCAGCAGCCAAGCTAGGCCCGAGGGTATCTATGGCTACACCTTC; CDR3: CASSQARPEGIYGYTF; size: few; J: TRBJ1-2; V: TRBV4-3; D: -
DNA: TGTGCCAGCAGTAGACAGGAAGACACTGAAGCTTTCTTT; CDR3: CASSRQEDTEAFF; size: -; J: TRBJ1-1; V: TRBV2; D: -
DNA: TGTGCCAGCAGCCCGGACATCCCTGGTGGAAAACTGTTTTTT; CDR3: CASSPDIPGGKLFF; size: -; J: TRBJ1-4; V: TRBV5-6; D: -
DNA: TGTGCCAGCAGCGGCTACAGGGGCCGACGCTCTGGGGCCAACGTCCTGACTTTC; CDR3: CASSGYRGRRSGANVLTF; size: few; J: TRBJ2-6; V: TRBV5-8; D: TRBD1
DNA: TGTGCCAGCAGTCAGGTCAAGGGGGTTTCCGAGCAGTACTTC; CDR3: CASSQVKGVSEQYF; size: few; J: TRBJ2-7; V: TRBV4-2; D: -
DNA: TGTGCCAGCAGCCCGGACAGGGGCAATCAGCCCCAGCATTTT; CDR3: CASSPDRGNQPQHF; size: few; J: TRBJ1-5; V: TRBV4-2; D: TRBD1
DNA: TGCGCCAGCAGCTCGACAGGGACAGCAACTAATGAAAAACTGTTTTTT; CDR3: CASSSTGTATNEKLFF; size: few; J: TRBJ1-4; V: TRBV5-1; D: TRBD1
DNA: TGTGCCAGCAGCTTAGTAGGTAGGGGAGGCCCCACAGATACGCAGTATTTT; CDR3: CASSLVGRGGPTDTQYF; size: -; J: TRBJ2-3; V: TRBV7-9; D: -
DNA: TGTGCCAGCAGTGCCCTCACAGCTAACTATGGCTACACCTTC; CDR3: CASSALTANYGYTF; size: -; J: TRBJ1-2; V: TRBV6-1; D: -
DNA: TGTGCCTGGAGTGGAGGGGCTAGCGGCAATCAGCCCCAGCATTTT; CDR3: CAWSGGASGNQPQHF; size: -; J: TRBJ1-5; V: TRBV30; D: -